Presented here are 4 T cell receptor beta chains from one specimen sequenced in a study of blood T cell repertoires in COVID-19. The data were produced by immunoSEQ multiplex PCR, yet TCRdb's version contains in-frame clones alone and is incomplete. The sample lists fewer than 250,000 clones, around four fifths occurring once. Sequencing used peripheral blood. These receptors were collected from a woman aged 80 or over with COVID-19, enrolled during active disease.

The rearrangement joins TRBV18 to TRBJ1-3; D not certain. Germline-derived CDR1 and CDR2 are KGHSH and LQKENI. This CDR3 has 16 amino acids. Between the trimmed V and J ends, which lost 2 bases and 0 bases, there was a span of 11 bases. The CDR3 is CASSPFEADSGNTIYF. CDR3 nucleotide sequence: TGTGCCAGCTCACCATTCGAGGCGGACTCTGGAAACACCATATATTTT.

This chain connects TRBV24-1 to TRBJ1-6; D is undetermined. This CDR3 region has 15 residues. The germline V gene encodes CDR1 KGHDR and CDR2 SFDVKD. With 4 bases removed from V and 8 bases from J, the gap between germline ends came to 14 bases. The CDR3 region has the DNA TGTGCCACCAGTGAGTCGACAATGGATGATTCACCCCTCCACTTT. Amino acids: CATSESTMDDSPLHF.

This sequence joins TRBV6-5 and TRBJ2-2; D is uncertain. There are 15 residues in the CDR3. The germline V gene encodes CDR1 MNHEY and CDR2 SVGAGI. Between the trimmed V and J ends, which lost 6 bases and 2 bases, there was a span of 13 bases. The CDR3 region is CASSPTKTNTGELFF. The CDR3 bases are TGTGCCAGCAGCCCAACAAAAACAAACACCGGGGAGCTGTTTTTT.

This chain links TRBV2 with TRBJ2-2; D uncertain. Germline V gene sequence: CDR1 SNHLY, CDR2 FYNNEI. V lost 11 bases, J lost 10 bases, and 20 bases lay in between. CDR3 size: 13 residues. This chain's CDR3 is CASRAEGQSELFF. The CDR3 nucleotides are TGTGCCTCGCGTGCGGAAGGTCAGTCGGAGCTGTTTTTT.